This T cell receptor beta chain was recorded in a study of molecular identifiers for immune sequencing clone quantification (dated by TCRdb to about 2018). Regarding the study in general: For a replicate experiment, the RNA from either 20,000 or 100,000 naive CD8 T cells was divided into five aliquots, and four of those aliquots went on to sequencing. This methods study benchmarked molecular-identifier clustering-based TCR repertoire sequencing (MIDCIRS) and TCR RNA copy counting, using CD8 T cells to do so.

Libraries were constructed by PCR. Sequencing was performed on a NextSeq 500. Preparation of bulk TCR libraries followed a previously described approach, with the TCR primers listed in Table S5. Purification of total RNA was performed with the Qiagen AllPrep DNA/RNA kit. Before analysis, reads from multiple sequencing runs of the same library were pooled. The source study handled its data this way. Reads were retained only if an exact TCR constant sequence was present, and the retained reads were trimmed to 150 nt and grouped according to their 12-nt molecular barcodes. Reads within each barcode group were sub-clustered using a 15% Levenshtein threshold, and quality-weighted consensus sequences were constructed for each RNA molecule. Non-functional sequences were filtered out, along with any lower-count sequence sitting one edit away from another sequence. Barcode sub-clusters with fewer than 20% of the maximum read count were removed, based on fitting two negative binomial distributions. TCRdb cleaned the public reads at Q25 with fastp, built clones with MiXCR and kept in-frame beta chains. CDR3 protein duplicates are merged, each entry listing the most common genes and DNA. The V and J calls come from TCRdb's annotation, not from the publication. The sample includes 97,000 or so distinct CDR3 sequences, with about 35% observed a single time. The ten largest account for approximately 9.8% of the sample.

On this clonotype: Its antigen target is currently unknown. It has no much larger one-base neighbor in the sample; base qualities were not kept.

Broader findings and caveats from the paper: Highly expanded clone sizes could be underestimated because identical TCR molecules may share a barcode. Modeling estimated about three recovered TCR RNA copies per cell, compared with about ten by digital PCR, which implies roughly 29% capture efficiency. In CMV-specific effector cells, clones with more than 20 RNA copies accounted for over 97% of molecules, whereas in naive cells such clones accounted for under 1%. Spiked-in Jurkat TCR RNA (roughly 10 copies' worth), which is not part of the donor repertoire, was contained in the naive libraries. Even against a background of around 900,000 naive CD8 T cells, spiked-in Jurkat TCR RNA amounting to a single cell's worth was reported to be detectable. When barcode sub-clustering was left out, chimeric consensus sequences inflated TCR diversity, with chimeras reaching as high as 47%.

The CDR3 goes from the cysteine to the phenylalanine over 14 residues. The CDR3 DNA has 42 bases and is translated from base 1. V is shortened by 5 bases, J by 4 bases, and the region joining them spans 11 bases. Naive CD8 T cell libraries were made from approximately 20,000 to 1,000,000 sorted cells using 10%, 30% or 50% of purified RNA. Naive CD8 T cells, defined as CD8+CD4-CCR7+CD45RA+, were FACS-sorted into RLT Plus buffer on a BD FACSAria II. Detection sensitivity was tested by spiking Jurkat RNA equal to about 10 TCR copies' worth into samples containing 20,000-1,000,000 naive CD8 T cells. CD8 T cells were enriched with RosetteSep CD8+ T Cell Enrichment Cocktail and Ficoll-Paque, followed by ACK red cell lysis.

The receptor was derived from a human donor in good health. Some libraries in this study had Jurkat cell RNA spiked in. The rearranged segments are TRBV12-3 or TRBV12-4 and TRBJ2-2, with no D gene named confidently. Sequenced: naive CD8+ T cells from blood, with Jurkat cell RNA spiked in. The sample's cell subset or site, from its label and the paper: FACS-sorted CD8+CD4-CCR7+CD45RA+ naive T cells. At the DNA level, the sequence is TGTGCCAGCAGTCTAACTTCCGGCACCGGGGAGCTGTTTTTT. This gives the protein CASSLTSGTGELFF.